The 13 T cell receptor beta chains given below trace back to one sample, sequenced in a study of shared clonotypes between healthy human individuals. The naive CD8 population came from CD45RO-negative cells selected for CCR7, without terminally differentiated effector memory CD45RA+ cells. Produced via immunoSEQ multiplex PCR; TCRdb's table is partial and in-frame only. The sample lists over 2 million clones, about 95% seen once, with about 1.1% in the top ten. The material sequenced was naive CD8+ T cells sorted from blood. Source of these receptors: a man aged 18 to 30 in good health.

Of note for this clone: The same CDR3 can be traced to other DNA sequences in this sample. The chain employs TRBV9 and TRBJ2-7; D is perhaps TRBD2 (6 bases). Germline V lookup: CDR1 SGDLS, CDR2 YYNGEE. The CDR3 is made up of 14 amino acids. The V and J ends lost 0 bases and 6 bases respectively, with 13 bases between them. CDR3 sequence: CASSVGGGTSEQYF. CDR3 in DNA: TGTGCCAGCAGCGTAGGTGGCGGGACTTCCGAGCAGTACTTC.

This chain joins TRBV5-6 and TRBJ2-7; weak D call: TRBD2 (6 bases). This CDR3 contains 14 residues. The V gene's germline CDR1 is SGHDT and CDR2 YYEEEE. Trimming cost V 2 bases and J 2 bases, with 11 bases left between them. The CDR3 spells CASSFRGTAYEQYF. DNA for the CDR3: TGTGCCAGCAGCTTCCGGGGGACGGCCTACGAGCAGTACTTC.

This clone was detected only once. Given a much more abundant clone one base away, this may be a read error. Other nucleotide sequences from this sample produce the same CDR3. V gene TRBV27 combines with J gene TRBJ2-1; 10 nucleotides match TRBD2. Germline-derived CDR1 and CDR2 are MNHEY and SMNVEV (reference sequence). The trim removed 1 base at V and 5 bases at J, leaving 2 bases unmatched. This CDR3 has 15 residues. The CDR3 DNA follows: TGTGCCAGCAGTTTATGGACTAGCGGACACAATGAGCAGTTCTTC. It is translated as CASSLWTSGHNEQFF.

The chain links TRBV7-2 to TRBJ2-1; 10 bases map to TRBD2. This CDR3 comprises 16 residues. The ends lost 2 bases at V and 6 bases at J; junction bases unmatched: 7. Germline V lookup: CDR1 SGHTA, CDR2 FQGNSA. CDR3 sequence (DNA): TGTGCCAGCAGCTTATATCTAGCGGGAGTACGCAATGAGCAGTTCTTC. This codes for CASSLYLAGVRNEQFF. Using reference TRBV7-2 and TRBJ2-1 for the parts outside the CDR3, the full variable domain is GAGVSQSPSNKVTEKGKDVELRCDPISGHTALYWYRQSLGQGLEFLIYFQGNSAPDKSGLPSDRFSAERTGGSVSTLTIQRTQQEDSAVYLCASSLYLAGVRNEQFFGPGTRLTVL.

J is TRBJ2-5 and V is TRBV30; D not certain. The ends were cut back, 2 bases at V and 5 bases at J, with 9 bases in the middle. CDR3 length: 12 amino acids. In germline, CDR1 is GTSNPN, CDR2 SVGIG (reference sequence). The DNA for the CDR3 is TGTGCCTGGAGTACACCTCCGGAGACCCAGTACTTC. It codes for CAWSTPPETQYF.

The genes are TRBV30 and TRBJ2-1; D gene unclear. CDR1 and CDR2 (germline): GTSNPN, SVGIG (reference sequence). The CDR3 contains 11 residues. Trimming pared 1 base from V and 10 bases from J, leaving 8 bases between. The CDR3 DNA reads TGTGCCTGGAGTGGCGCCGGAGAGCAGTTCTTC. Protein: CAWSGAGEQFF.

For the CDR3, the DNA is TGTGCCAGCAGCTGGACAGGTCGGACTGAAGCTTTCTTT. It is translated as CASSWTGRTEAFF. V and J are TRBV27 and TRBJ1-1, with 7 bases that match TRBD1. With 6 bases clipped from V and 5 bases from J, the junction kept 6 bases outside the gene matches. Looked up from germline, CDR1 is MNHEY and CDR2 is SMNVEV (reference sequence). This CDR3 region has 13 residues.

The chain uses TRBV10-1 and TRBJ2-1; TRBD2 agrees at 10 bases. The CDR3 consists of 15 residues. Trimming removed 2 bases from V and 3 bases from J; junction bases left unmatched: 1. Germline V CDR1 and CDR2: WNHNN, SYGVQD (reference sequence). CDR3: CASSEGLADYNEQFF. The DNA of the CDR3 is TGCGCCAGCAGTGAGGGACTAGCGGACTACAATGAGCAGTTCTTC.

V is TRBV2 and J is TRBJ1-2; TRBD1 might be the D (6 bases). V was shortened by 7 bases and J by 3 bases, with 15 bases between the two germline ends. The CDR3 length is 14 residues. CDR1 SNHLY and CDR2 FYNNEI come from the germline V gene. In nucleotides, the CDR3 is TGTGCCAGCACCGGGGGCCACTTGGACTATGGCTACACCTTC. Its protein product is CASTGGHLDYGYTF.

The rearrangement uses TRBV4-1 and TRBJ2-3; 9 nucleotides agree with TRBD1. CDR1 and CDR2 from the germline V gene are MGHRA and YSYEKL. Trimming cost V 1 base and J 1 base; bases outside gene matches: 6. The CDR3 length is 17 residues. This CDR3 is CASSQVAGTGRTDTQYF. The CDR3 DNA reads TGCGCCAGCAGCCAAGTCGCAGGGACAGGGCGCACAGATACGCAGTATTTT.

This rearrangement joins TRBV7-3 to TRBJ2-3, with 9 bases that match TRBD1. Trimming took 4 bases from V and 4 from J; bases not matched to a gene: 6. There are 15 residues in the CDR3. The germline V gene has CDR1 SGHTA and CDR2 FQGTGA. DNA for the CDR3: TGTGCCAGCAGCTCCGGACAGGGGCTAGCAGATACGCAGTATTTT. Translating it yields CASSSGQGLADTQYF.

This chain links TRBV27 with TRBJ1-6; D ambiguous. Germline V gene data show CDR1 as MNHEY and CDR2 as SMNVEV (reference sequence). The CDR3 totals 15 residues. V gave up 5 bases and J gave up 9 bases, with 17 bases separating them. The CDR3 protein is CASSPGQLIGSPLHF. DNA for the CDR3: TGTGCCAGCAGTCCCGGTCAGCTTATCGGTTCACCCCTCCACTTT.

This clone was seen a single time. V gene TRBV9 combines with J gene TRBJ2-1; D gene unclear. The germline V gene encodes CDR1 SGDLS and CDR2 YYNGEE. V was shortened by 4 bases and J by 0 bases, with 11 bases between the two germline ends. This CDR3 has 15 residues. CDR3 bases: TGTGCCAGCAGCCCCCTAGAGGACTCCTACAATGAGCAGTTCTTC. This sequence encodes CASSPLEDSYNEQFF.